This T cell receptor beta chain was sequenced during a study of T cell responses to AZD1222 COVID-19 vaccine (dated by TCRdb to the early 2020s). Background for the entire study: TCR sequencing was performed for 233 trial participants, of whom roughly 200 were given two doses of AZD1222 and approximately 25 were given two doses of MenACWY control vaccine. Enrollment into the trials was organized by age into subgroups of 18-55, 56-69 and 70-plus years, and those subgroups contained approximately 150, 30 and 60 TCR-sequenced participants, respectively. Study-level results and caveats: Reportedly, close to half of the unique spike-specific TCRs recognized epitopes lying outside the regions that are mutated in the B.1.351 and B.1.1.7 variants. Most participants were white British and females outnumbered males, and the authors suggested that clonal diversity may have been underestimated. A significant rise in spike-specific TCR breadth and depth was observed after two AZD1222 doses relative to day 0 and relative to MenACWY recipients. Because no day 14 peak-response samples were available, the repertoires could be characterized only after the peak T cell response. CD4 TCRs associated with the vaccine covered the entire spike protein, and the dominant responses were in regions 160-218 and 743-854. Conclusions about previously exposed vaccinees are limited because only a handful of AZD1222 recipients were SARS-CoV-2 seropositive at baseline. In the small 56-69-year group, the increase in depth fell short of significance, most likely because of low power.

Notes on this clone: No antigen is known for it. Base qualities are not recorded, but no much larger clone differs from it by a single base.

From the cysteine through the phenylalanine, the CDR3 covers 15 amino acids. The sequence is cut down to CDR3 DNA, 45 bases in frame from base 1. According to the germline V gene, CDR1 reads SGHAT and CDR2 reads FQNNGV. Trimming removed 2 bases from V and 2 bases from J, leaving 12 bases between the germline ends. The time point label corresponds to: about 28 days (+/-7) after the second vaccine dose. Because spike-specific TCR depth and breadth did not differ between the two schedules, AZD1222 recipients who got a second dose at roughly 4 weeks were pooled with those who got a second dose at roughly 12 weeks. Samples from vaccinated people were obtained from the UK trials COV001 and COV002, which included a single-blind randomized controlled phase 2/3 trial of AZD1222 (ChAdOx1 nCoV-19) in healthy adults. For TCRbeta chain sequencing, PBMC samples were collected from trial participants at day 0 and at day 28 after the second dose.

The CDR3 regions of human TCRbeta chains were analyzed by immunosequencing. In the original analysis: TCRs in the repertoires were matched against a reference library of SARS-CoV-2-specific TCRs that had been generated with the MIRA antigen-specificity platform. Breadth was defined as the fraction of unique TCRs that were SARS-CoV-2-associated. Depth was defined as the fraction of total T cells that were SARS-CoV-2-associated. Using the MIRA data, each spike-specific TCR was mapped to the spike region that the TCR reacts to and placed in a CD4 or CD8 class. Log10-transformed breadth and depth values were compared by one-way ANOVA with Sidak's multiple comparisons tests. The table was pulled from immuneACCESS by TCRdb, which kept in-frame rearrangements only. Such tables lose some clones; where checked, under half of the loss comes from unresolved V genes, and the rest has no known cause. V, J and clone size are taken as reported in that table, and D and trimming were inferred from the DNA itself. The sample has 90,000 to 120,000 clones on record, about 92% of them singletons. 8% to 10% of the sample comes from the top ten.

This receptor was taken from an adult who received the AZD1222 COVID-19 vaccine. The source was peripheral blood, collected 28 days after the second AZD1222 dose. Recombination joined TRBV11-2 with TRBJ1-1; no D segment can be confidently identified. The bases are TGTGCCAGCAGCTTATCGGCGCTGCCTAACACTGAAGCTTTCTTT. Its protein is CASSLSALPNTEAFF.